This T cell receptor beta chain was sequenced for a study of vaccination effects on CD4 cells after COVID-19. With roughly 9 days of culture completed, CD4+ T cells were isolated. Half-medium exchanges with IL-2 medium took place on days 3 and 7. Study results and caveats: The study enrolled few convalescent patients and sampled no early post-infection timepoints.

Libraries were prepared by immunoSEQ multiplex PCR; TCRdb keeps only in-frame clonotypes and omits some of them. The table records 65,000 to 80,000 clones, around 77% of them present only once. As concerns this clone: Antigen unknown.

The CDR3 spans 14 residues. Germline CDR1 MNHNY, CDR2 SVGAGI (reference sequence). V shed 11 bases and J shed 1 base, with 14 bases lying between them. J is TRBJ2-2 and V is TRBV6-6; the D gene is possibly TRBD1 (5 bases). The sequence was collected from a human donor who received a COVID-19 vaccine. The sequenced sample was CD4+ T cells from PBMCs cultured without peptide, obtained before COVID-19 vaccination. DNA for the CDR3: TGTGCCGGTAAGACAGTTCTGAACACCGGGGAGCTGTTTTTT. As protein: CAGKTVLNTGELFF.